What follows are 24 T cell receptor beta chains derived from one specimen sequenced in a study of human T cells and chemical hapten exposure (dated by TCRdb to the early 2020s). The sample's time point label is to be understood as: patch test 1, 2 weeks after DPC sensitization. What this sample's treatment or condition label stands for: therapeutic diphenylcyclopropenone sensitization with weekly scalp DPC. Total RNA was isolated from unfractionated whole blood collected in Tempus Blood RNA tubes. Library construction relied on RACE. The sequencer was a NextSeq 500. In TCRdb, the public reads were trimmed at Q25 with fastp and aligned with MiXCR, with productive beta chains retained. Rows are unified per CDR3 protein, each entry keeping the most common DNA and genes. Counted in this sample were around 44,000 distinct CDR3 sequences; 4% of them appeared once. The ten largest clones take up roughly 24% of the sample.

The sequencing here drew on whole blood, taken in connection with sensitization to the hapten diphenylcyclopropenone (DPC). The receptors were sampled from a man in his fifties with alopecia areata. Some clones in this sample may be carry-over from other donors' samples.

This clonotype was seen repeatedly, ten times or more. The chain combines TRBV7-9 with TRBJ2-4; tentative D call: TRBD2 (6 bases). The CDR3 contains 13 residues. Germline lookup yields CDR1 SEHNR and CDR2 FQNEAQ (reference sequence). V lost 8 bases, J lost 3 bases, and 11 bases lay in between. CDR3: CASVSSGKNIQYF. The CDR3 bases are TGTGCCAGCGTGAGTAGCGGCAAAAACATTCAGTACTTC.

In this sample, this clonotype turned up a few times. The V gene is TRBV11-2, the J gene TRBJ2-1; 7 bases line up with TRBD2. With 7 bases clipped from V and 4 bases from J, the junction kept 13 bases outside the gene matches. Germline assignment: CDR1 SGHAT and CDR2 FQNNGV. The CDR3 extends over 16 amino acids. CDR3 protein: CASTPGEGRGYNEQFF. CDR3 DNA sequence: TGTGCCAGCACCCCCGGGGAGGGGCGGGGTTACAATGAGCAGTTCTTC.

This clonotype showed up many times. The chain employs TRBV6-5 and TRBJ1-1; no clear D gene. This CDR3 is built from 12 residues. Trimming removed 5 bases from V and 10 bases from J, with 14 bases in between. Germline CDR1 reads MNHEY; CDR2 reads SVGAGI. CDR3 protein: CASSRVGQRAFF. CDR3 in DNA: TGTGCCAGCAGTCGGGTTGGGCAGCGAGCTTTCTTT.

This clonotype was recorded many times. This chain connects TRBV29-1 to TRBJ2-3; possibly TRBD1 for D (5 bases). Between the trimmed V and J ends, which lost 8 bases and 4 bases, there was a span of 16 bases. The V gene's germline CDR1 is SQVTM and CDR2 ANQGSEA. CDR3 length equals 13 residues. The CDR3 DNA reads TGCAGCTTTGCCAAGGGGTTGGCAGATACGCAGTATTTT. Protein sequence: CSFAKGLADTQYF.

This clonotype was seen ten or more times. The V call is TRBV3-1, the J call TRBJ1-1; D is perhaps TRBD1 (6 bases). The germline gives CDR1 LGHDT, CDR2 YNNKEL (reference sequence). The CDR3 length is 15 residues. The V gene lost 0 bases and the J gene lost 4 bases, with 12 bases spanning the gap. The CDR3 DNA is TGTGCCAGCAGCCAAGAGGGCAGGGGAGGCACTGAAGCTTTCTTT. Its protein is CASSQEGRGGTEAFF.

This clonotype occurred a few times. The chain has TRBV6-4 and TRBJ1-5; D ambiguous. Looked up from germline, CDR1 is MRHNA and CDR2 is SNTAGT. The length of the CDR3 is 14 residues. V was shortened by 5 bases and J by 7 bases, with 15 bases between the two germline ends. CDR3 in DNA: TGTGCCAGCAGTAAAGAGATTGTTGGGCAGCCCCAGCATTTT. This gives the protein CASSKEIVGQPQHF.

The chain uses TRBV29-1 and TRBJ2-1; D perhaps matches TRBD2 (6 bases). V was clipped by 3 bases and J by 3 bases, with 12 bases between them. The CDR3 is 14 amino acids. CDR1 SQVTM and CDR2 ANQGSEA come from the germline V gene. The CDR3 bases are TGCAGCGTTGATGGGAGACTAGTCTACAATGAGCAGTTCTTC. This encodes CSVDGRLVYNEQFF.

Remarks on this clonotype: One base away lies a much larger clone, so this may be a sequencing read error. This chain joins TRBV14 and TRBJ2-4, with D perhaps TRBD1 or TRBD2 (5 bases each). V shed 5 bases and J shed 3 bases, with 17 bases lying between them. The CDR3 spans 16 residues. Germline values: CDR1 SGHDN, CDR2 FVKESK. Here the CDR3 reads CASSLRVWGSKNIQYF. CDR3 in DNA: TGTGCCAGCAGCTTAAGGGTATGGGGGAGCAAAAACATTCAGTACTTC.

This clonotype was recorded at least ten times. In DNA, the CDR3 is TGCAGTGCTAGACTACAGGGGTCTGGGGCCAACGTCCTGACTTTC. As protein: CSARLQGSGANVLTF. This chain links TRBV20-1 with TRBJ2-6, with 7 bases fitting TRBD1. The CDR3 sequence is 15 residues long. V dropped 2 bases and J dropped 1; count of bases not matched to a gene: 2. CDR1 and CDR2 (germline): DFQATT, SNEGSKA (reference sequence).

The sample holds many counts of this clonotype. CDR3 residues: CASSQNFQGDGYTF. In DNA, the CDR3 is TGTGCCAGCAGCCAAAATTTTCAGGGCGATGGCTACACCTTC. The chain combines TRBV16 with TRBJ1-2; possibly TRBD1 for D (5 bases). Trimming shortened V by 2 bases and J by 6 bases, and 13 bases separated the two germline ends. The CDR3 consists of 14 residues. The germline V gene encodes CDR1 KGHSY and CDR2 FQNENV.

In its sample, this clonotype was seen many times. The rearrangement links TRBV12-3 or TRBV12-4 to TRBJ2-7, with D maybe TRBD2 (5 bases). Trimming left V 5 bases short and J 0 bases short, with 8 bases between. This CDR3 comprises 13 residues. The CDR3 DNA reads TGTGCCAGCAGTGTTAGCGTCTCCTACGAGCAGTACTTC. It codes for CASSVSVSYEQYF.

The CDR3 loop is CASSEAQGSDNQPQHF. In DNA, the CDR3 is TGTGCCAGCAGTGAAGCACAGGGGTCGGACAATCAGCCCCAGCATTTT. This sequence joins TRBV6-1 and TRBJ1-5; 7 bases are a match to TRBD1. V shed 0 bases, J shed 3 bases, and the junction held 5 bases outside the gene matches. CDR1 and CDR2 from the germline V gene are MNHNS and SASEGT. The CDR3 is 16 amino acids.

This clonotype came up a few times. For the CDR3, the DNA is TGTGCCAGCAGCCACGCGGGAATTACCTACAATGAGCAGTTCTTC. This encodes CASSHAGITYNEQFF. This chain connects TRBV21-1 to TRBJ2-1; the table gives TRBD2 as D, unverified against the DNA. TRBV21-1 is shown as a pseudogene. The CDR3 length is 15 residues.

This clonotype was observed at least ten times. The chain carries TRBV4-3 and TRBJ2-3; 11 bases fit TRBD2. V lost 0 bases to trimming and J lost 2 bases; unmatched junction nucleotides: 4. The CDR3 runs to 17 residues. Germline CDR1 reads LGHNA; CDR2 reads YSLEER. The CDR3 region is CASSQETSGSYTDTQYF. CDR3 DNA: TGCGCCAGCAGCCAAGAAACTAGCGGGAGCTACACAGATACGCAGTATTTT.

This clonotype was observed a handful of times. CDR3 sequence reads: CASSSSGSRDTQYF. As DNA, the CDR3 is TGTGCCAGTAGTTCCAGCGGGAGTCGGGATACGCAGTATTTT. This chain uses TRBV19 with TRBJ2-3, with 8 bases lining up with TRBD2. With 5 bases clipped from V and 6 bases from J, the junction kept 7 bases outside the gene matches. The CDR3 covers 14 residues. CDR1 is LNHDA and CDR2 is SQIVND in the germline V gene (reference sequence).

This clonotype appeared many times. The J gene is TRBJ1-5, the V gene TRBV7-2; 8 positions agree with TRBD1. Germline V gene data show CDR1 as SGHTA and CDR2 as FQGNSA. The CDR3 contains 15 residues. J gave up 1 base and V 5 bases, and 4 bases lay outside the gene matches. In DNA form, the CDR3 reads TGTGCCAGCAGCCCGCAGGGGGCCAGCAATCAGCCCCAGCATTTT. Amino acids: CASSPQGASNQPQHF.

This clonotype appeared many times. CDR3 region: CASSYYQPGQRGEQFF. In nucleotides, the CDR3 is TGTGCCAGCAGTTACTACCAGCCGGGACAGAGGGGAGAGCAGTTCTTC. The genes are TRBV6-5 and TRBJ2-1; 7 positions agree with TRBD1. The CDR3 consists of 16 residues. V was clipped by 1 base and J by 10 bases; unmatched bases: 13. Germline V CDR1 and CDR2: MNHEY, SVGAGI.

This clonotype occurred many times. This chain links TRBV5-4 with TRBJ1-6, with a weak D call TRBD1 (6 bases). The CDR3 contains 13 residues. V dropped 2 bases and J dropped 7 bases, with 7 bases sitting between them. The germline V gene has CDR1 SGHNT and CDR2 YYREEE (reference sequence). CDR3 region: CASSFDRNSPLHF. The CDR3 bases are TGTGCCAGCAGCTTTGACAGGAATTCACCCCTCCACTTT.

This clonotype was seen ten or more times. This chain uses TRBV2 with TRBJ2-1; 7 positions match TRBD2. Germline V gene sequence: CDR1 SNHLY, CDR2 FYNNEI. There are 14 residues in the CDR3. Unmatched junction bases numbered 6, after V lost 0 bases and J lost 10 bases. The CDR3 loop reads CASSEAGGPSEQFF. The CDR3 DNA follows: TGTGCCAGCAGTGAAGCGGGAGGGCCCTCCGAGCAGTTCTTC.

In this sample, this clonotype turned up many times. The rearrangement links TRBV10-3 to TRBJ1-5; 7 bases line up with TRBD1. The trim removed 10 bases at V and 0 bases at J, leaving 9 bases unmatched. Germline CDR1 reads ENHRY; CDR2 reads SYGVKD. This CDR3 is built from 15 residues. CDR3 in amino acids: CATGDRAYSNQPQHF. The CDR3 bases are TGTGCCACGGGAGACAGGGCCTATAGCAATCAGCCCCAGCATTTT.

The rearrangement joins TRBV7-9 to TRBJ2-2, with D unresolved. The germline V gene has CDR1 SEHNR and CDR2 FQNEAQ (reference sequence). V gave up 5 bases and J gave up 4 bases, with 17 bases separating them. This CDR3 is built from 16 residues. The CDR3, as DNA: TGTGCCAGCAGCCCGAAGCTAAGAGTGAGCACCGGGGAGCTGTTTTTT. It is translated as CASSPKLRVSTGELFF.

This clonotype was detected many times. This chain joins TRBV28 and TRBJ2-7, with no clear D. V was shortened by 5 bases and J by 3 bases, with 8 bases between the two germline ends. This CDR3 has 12 amino acids. In germline, CDR1 is MDHEN, CDR2 SYDVKM. The CDR3 DNA is TGTGCCAGCAGTCCCTCTTACTACGAGCAGTACTTC. It translates to CASSPSYYEQYF.

This clonotype was seen repeatedly, ten times or more. The gene calls are TRBV12-3 or TRBV12-4 and TRBJ1-5, with a possible D match to TRBD1 (6 bases). The CDR3 runs to 12 residues. Trimming shortened V by 6 bases and J by 7 bases, and 10 bases separated the two germline ends. Here the CDR3 reads CASSKGGQPQHF. DNA of the CDR3: TGTGCCAGCAGCAAAGGGGGGCAGCCCCAGCATTTT.

The sample holds many counts of this clonotype. This rearrangement joins TRBV10-3 to TRBJ1-5; D might be TRBD1 (6 bases). Between the trimmed V and J ends, which lost 6 bases and 0 bases, there was a span of 12 bases. Per the germline V gene, CDR1 is ENHRY and CDR2 is SYGVKD. This CDR3 has 15 amino acids. DNA of the CDR3: TGTGCCATCAGCCGGGACAAATATAGCAATCAGCCCCAGCATTTT. The encoded protein is CAISRDKYSNQPQHF.